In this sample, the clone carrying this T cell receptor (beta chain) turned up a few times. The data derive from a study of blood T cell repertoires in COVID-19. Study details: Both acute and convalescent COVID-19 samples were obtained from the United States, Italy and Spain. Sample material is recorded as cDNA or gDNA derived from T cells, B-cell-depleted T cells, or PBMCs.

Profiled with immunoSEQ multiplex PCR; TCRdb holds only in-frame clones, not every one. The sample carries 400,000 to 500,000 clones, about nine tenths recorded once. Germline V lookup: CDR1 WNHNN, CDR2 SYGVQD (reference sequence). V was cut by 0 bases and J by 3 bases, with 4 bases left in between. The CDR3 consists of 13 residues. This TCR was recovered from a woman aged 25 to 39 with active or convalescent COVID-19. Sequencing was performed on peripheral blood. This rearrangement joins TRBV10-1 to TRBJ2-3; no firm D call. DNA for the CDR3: TGCGCCAGCAGTGAGTCCGGGACAGATACGCAGTATTTT. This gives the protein CASSESGTDTQYF.